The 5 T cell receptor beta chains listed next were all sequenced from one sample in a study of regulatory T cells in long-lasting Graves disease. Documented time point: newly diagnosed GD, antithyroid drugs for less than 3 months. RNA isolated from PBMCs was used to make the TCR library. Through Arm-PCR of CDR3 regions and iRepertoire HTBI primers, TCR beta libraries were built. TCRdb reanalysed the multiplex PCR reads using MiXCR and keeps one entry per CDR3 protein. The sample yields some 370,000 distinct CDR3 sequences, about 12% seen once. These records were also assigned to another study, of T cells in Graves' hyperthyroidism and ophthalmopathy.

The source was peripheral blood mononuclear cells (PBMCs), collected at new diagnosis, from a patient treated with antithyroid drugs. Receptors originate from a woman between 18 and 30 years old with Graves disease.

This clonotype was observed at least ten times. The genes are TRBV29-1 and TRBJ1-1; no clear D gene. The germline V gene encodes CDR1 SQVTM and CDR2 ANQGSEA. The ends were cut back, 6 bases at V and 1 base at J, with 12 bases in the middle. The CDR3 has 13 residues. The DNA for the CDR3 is TGCAGCGTGCGCTCGCGGACGAACACTGAAGCTTTCTTT. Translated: CSVRSRTNTEAFF. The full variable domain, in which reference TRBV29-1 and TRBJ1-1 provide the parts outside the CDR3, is SAVISQKPSRDICQRGTSLTIQCQVDSQVTMMFWYRQQPGQSLTLIATANQGSEATYESGFVIDKFPISRPNLTFSTLTVSNMSPEDSSIYLCSVRSRTNTEAFFGQGTRLTVV.

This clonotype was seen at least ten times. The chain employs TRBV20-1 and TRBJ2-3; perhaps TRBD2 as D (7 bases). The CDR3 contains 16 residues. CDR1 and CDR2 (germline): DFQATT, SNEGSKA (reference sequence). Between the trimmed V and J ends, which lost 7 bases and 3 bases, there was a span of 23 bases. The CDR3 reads CSVKIPVGGPTDTQYF. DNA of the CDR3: TGCAGTGTCAAGATTCCGGTGGGGGGGCCTACAGATACGCAGTATTTT.

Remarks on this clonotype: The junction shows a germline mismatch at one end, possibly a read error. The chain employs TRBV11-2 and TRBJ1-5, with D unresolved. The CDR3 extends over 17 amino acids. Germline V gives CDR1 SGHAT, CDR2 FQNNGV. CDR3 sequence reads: CASSPRVSGGDNQPQHF. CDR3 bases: TGCGCCAGCAGTCCAAGAGTCTCAGGCGGGGATAATCAGCCCCAGCATTTT.

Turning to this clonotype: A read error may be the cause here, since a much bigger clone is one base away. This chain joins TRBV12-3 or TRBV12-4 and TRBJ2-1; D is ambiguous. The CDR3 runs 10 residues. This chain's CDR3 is CAGSDNEQFF. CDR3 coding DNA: TGTGCCGGCAGTGACAATGAGCAGTTCTTC.

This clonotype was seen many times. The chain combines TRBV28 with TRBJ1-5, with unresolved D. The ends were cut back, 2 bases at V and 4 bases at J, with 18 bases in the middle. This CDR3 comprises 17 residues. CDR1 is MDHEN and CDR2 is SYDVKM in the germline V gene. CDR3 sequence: CASSLPRRTVPNQPQHF. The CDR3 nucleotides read TGTGCCAGCAGTTTACCCAGAAGGACCGTTCCGAATCAGCCCCAGCATTTT.